These 6 T cell receptor beta chains came from one sample sequenced in a study of T cells after yellow fever vaccination. Each CDR3 protein is one row after TCRdb ran MiXCR on the 5' RACE reads. Of fewer than 450,000 distinct CDR3 sequences detected, 9.5% to 13% appear once; the ten largest clones hold about 17%. The sample here was PBMCs, taken on the day of the first yellow fever vaccination. These receptors originate from a man younger than 35 who received the YFV17D yellow fever vaccine.

This clonotype occurred a few times. V usage is TRBV12-5 and J usage is TRBJ2-3; either TRBD1 or TRBD2 may supply D (5 bases each). The CDR3 is made up of 13 amino acids. Trimming removed 6 bases at V and 3 bases at J, with 10 bases between. Germline V gene lookup returns CDR1 LGHNT and CDR2 FRNRAP. CDR3 coding DNA: TGTGCTAGTGGACCTGGGGGAACAGATACGCAGTATTTT. Amino acids: CASGPGGTDTQYF.

This clonotype came up a few times. The chain recombines TRBV11-3 with TRBJ2-1; TRBD2 matches 9 bases. Trimming removed 3 bases from V and 4 bases from J; junction bases left unmatched: 4. The length of the CDR3 is 15 residues. Germline CDR1 reads SGHNT; CDR2 reads YENEEA. The CDR3 reads CASSFSSGAYNEQFF. DNA for the CDR3: TGTGCCAGCAGCTTCTCTAGCGGGGCTTACAATGAGCAGTTCTTC.

A note on this clonotype: At one end, the junction sequence differs from germline, possibly due to a read error. The rearrangement uses TRBV29-1 and TRBJ2-7, with 7 bases that match TRBD1. The CDR3 is 12 residues long. Germline CDR1 is SQVTM and CDR2 is ANQGSEA. CDR3 sequence reads: CSVSTGTRRVDF. The CDR3 DNA sequence: TGCAGCGTATCGACAGGGACCCGTCGAGTCGACTTC.

The rearrangement uses TRBV2 and TRBJ2-2, with D perhaps being TRBD1 or TRBD2 (5 bases each). The germline V and J ends were trimmed by 7 bases and 1 base, with 16 bases remaining between them. This CDR3 is 16 amino acids long. Germline assignment: CDR1 SNHLY and CDR2 FYNNEI. The CDR3 region has the DNA TGTGCCAGCACGGACAAGGCACGGGAGAACACCGGGGAGCTGTTTTTT. It encodes CASTDKARENTGELFF.

This clonotype was picked up a small number of times. The chain has TRBV3-1 and TRBJ1-4, with TRBD1 matching 10 bases. The germline gives CDR1 LGHDT, CDR2 YNNKEL (reference sequence). Trimming took 2 bases from V and 8 from J; bases not matched to a gene: 8. CDR3 length: 16 residues. The CDR3 is CASSQFLSGQGEKLFF. CDR3 DNA sequence: TGTGCCAGCAGCCAATTTTTGTCGGGACAGGGGGAAAAACTGTTTTTT.

This clonotype was seen repeatedly, ten times or more. The chain carries TRBV7-2 and TRBJ2-4; 7 bases align to TRBD1. The ends lost 3 bases at V and 4 bases at J; junction bases unmatched: 6. The CDR3 runs 15 residues. CDR1 and CDR2 (germline): SGHTA, FQGNSA. CDR3 loop: CASSFYGTEKNIQYF. CDR3 bases: TGTGCCAGCAGCTTCTATGGGACAGAAAAAAACATTCAGTACTTC.